This record covers a single TCR beta chain. What it recognizes is unknown. This specimen belongs to a study of T cell clonotyping in hematopoietic cell transplantation. Samples: about 28 days before transplant, then days 30, 100 and 180 after. Measured with immunoSEQ multiplex PCR; TCRdb has only the in-frame clones, and not every one. The profile shows 6,000 or so clones, roughly 78% of them singletons. Whole-study results and caveats: After transplant, recipient diversity fell while pathologically expanded clonotypes grew through day 180.

Trimming cost V 5 bases and J 0 bases, with 7 bases left between them. Germline CDR1 reads LNHDA; CDR2 reads SQIVND (reference sequence). This CDR3 is built from 13 residues. The origin of this receptor is a male patient aged 70 to 80 who had an allogeneic stem cell transplant from an unrelated donor, so T cells may come from the graft donor. Some clones in this sample may be carry-over from other donors' samples. The V gene is TRBV19, the J gene TRBJ1-1; D not certain. The input for sequencing was peripheral blood mononuclear cells, taken 180 days after allogeneic stem cell transplant. The chain's CDR3 is CASSPGLNTEAFF. The DNA for the CDR3 is TGTGCCAGTAGTCCAGGCTTGAACACTGAAGCTTTCTTT.